A selection of T cell receptor beta chains follows, all from one sample in a study of control samples from healthy donors and cancer patients. The table came from immunoSEQ multiplex PCR; TCRdb's copy has only in-frame clones and leaves some out. The sample lists roughly 120,000 clones, 80% to 90% seen once, with around 1.1% in the top ten. The sample comprised PBMCs. The origin of the receptors is a woman aged 50 to 60 with colorectal cancer. Both conserved end residues are part of each CDR3. Fields, in order: J gene, clone size, V gene, CDR3 protein. Clone size is shown for a subset of rows, as once, few, many or a class of expanded clone.

TRBJ2-2 - TRBV25-1 CASSNPAGELFF
TRBJ2-7 once TRBV4-1 CASSQAGSFYEQYF
TRBJ2-2 once TRBV11-3 CASSPWGFQGADTGELFF
TRBJ2-1 - TRBV6-6 CASSYASYNEQFF
TRBJ2-7 - TRBV7-2 CASSLVSGSHEQYF
TRBJ2-1 - TRBV2 CASSEGVAGGGEQFF
TRBJ1-2 - TRBV10-3 CATETGQGNYGYTF
TRBJ2-1 - TRBV5-4 CASSLPGNEQFF
TRBJ1-1 - TRBV7-9 CASSPTPGSEAFF
TRBJ1-2 - TRBV7-8 CASSSRGGKGYTF
TRBJ1-2 - TRBV19 CASSIPRDIGYTF
TRBJ1-3 - TRBV28 CASNGVFGNTIYF
TRBJ1-2 - TRBV6-1 CASSEGVDGYTF
TRBJ1-2 - TRBV6-1 CASSEQELYGYTF
TRBJ1-2 - TRBV10-3 CAITGQDYGYTF
TRBJ2-7 - TRBV5-6 CASSSGTVNYEQYF
TRBJ2-7 - TRBV7-2 CASSLRGGAYEQYF
TRBJ2-1 - TRBV27 CASSLDQGGGLYNEQFF
TRBJ1-1 - TRBV19 CASKGIEQGLFMNTEAFF
TRBJ1-1 once TRBV19 CASSARRSGSEAFF
TRBJ2-7 - TRBV5-5 CASSFGGSYEQYF
TRBJ1-1 - TRBV18 CASSPFGGDMNTEAFF
TRBJ2-7 - TRBV10-1 CASIGPALEQYF
TRBJ2-5 - TRBV10-2 CASSDGGARETQYF
TRBJ1-1 - TRBV6-5 CASSQQGPNTEAFF
TRBJ2-2 - TRBV5-1 CASSFYGLADTGELFF
TRBJ2-1 once TRBV28 CASSLSGSYNEQFF
TRBJ2-7 - TRBV25-1 CASSDREGPYEQYF
TRBJ2-3 - TRBV18 CASSPRGADTQYF
TRBJ2-7 - TRBV9 CASSPRDRPYEQYF
TRBJ1-1 - TRBV5-1 CASSSSGVTEAFF
TRBJ1-1 - TRBV7-3 CASSQTGYGTEAFF
TRBJ2-7 - TRBV11-2 CASSSDRLGPTNPYEQYF
TRBJ1-1 once TRBV5-6 CASSLWTGRAFF
TRBJ2-1 - TRBV18 CASSPPKGLGDYNEQFF
TRBJ1-2 few TRBV20-1 CSASAATGGLYGYTF
TRBJ2-3 - TRBV5-1 CASSLAGTTDTQYF
TRBJ2-3 - TRBV7-2 CASSLGTSPDTQYF
TRBJ1-2 - TRBV6-4 CASSEAGGSYGYTF
TRBJ2-7 - TRBV19 CASSMGSNSYEQYF
TRBJ2-1 - TRBV6-4 CASSPSGDYNEQFF
TRBJ1-6 - TRBV6-6 CASSTTVGGGSPLHF
TRBJ1-2 - TRBV3-1/TRBV3-2 CASSQGPGQAYGYTF
TRBJ2-4 - TRBV5-1 CASSLSATGGANIQYF
TRBJ2-3 - TRBV7-3 CASSLSRGSTDTQYF
TRBJ2-7 - TRBV3-1/TRBV3-2 CASRGGYEQYF
TRBJ2-1 - TRBV19 CASAPGTAYNEQFF
TRBJ1-3 - TRBV19 CASSTGQVAGNTIYF
TRBJ1-1 - TRBV15 CATSRDKGKGTEAFF
TRBJ2-3 - TRBV25-1 CASSDWGPSTDTQYF